A single sample is the source of the 27 T cell receptor beta chains below, sequenced in a study of CD8 T cells in Susac syndrome. Reverse transcription used about 0.5 to 1 ug RNA and random hexamers. MiXCR, run by TCRdb on the immunoSEQ multiplex PCR reads, gives a single entry per CDR3 protein. The sample shows a few hundred thousand distinct CDR3 sequences, about 94% of them seen only once. The sample comprised CD4+ T cells from PBMCs. The receptors originated from a human donor with Susac syndrome.

V gene TRBV30 combines with J gene TRBJ1-2; D call uncertain. The CDR3 covers 14 residues. Germline V CDR1 and CDR2: GTSNPN, SVGIG (reference sequence). V lost 1 base, J lost 8 bases, and 17 bases lay in between. CDR3 residues: CAWSGTTYTRGYTF. DNA of the CDR3: TGTGCCTGGAGTGGGACCACTTACACTAGGGGCTACACCTTC. Drawing the rest from reference TRBV30 and TRBJ1-2, the complete variable domain is SQTIHQWPATLVQPVGSPLSLECTVEGTSNPNLYWYRQAAGRGLQLLFYSVGIGQISSEVPQNLSASRPQDRQFILSSKKLLLSDSGFYLCAWSGTTYTRGYTFGSGTRLTVV.

The chain carries TRBV25-1 and TRBJ1-6; the match to TRBD1 covers 7 bases. The CDR3 has 17 amino acids. Unmatched junction bases numbered 16, after V lost 4 bases and J lost 10 bases. CDR1 is MGHDK, CDR2 SYGVNS, per germline. The CDR3 protein is CASSAPRDSLMGSPLHF. CDR3 nucleotide sequence: TGTGCCAGCAGTGCGCCCCGGGACAGCCTAATGGGATCACCCCTCCACTTT.

This clonotype showed up just once. The CDR3 DNA is TGTGCCACCAGCAGAGATTATATTCTGAGACAGTCCCTCCACTTT. Translated: CATSRDYILRQSLHF. The chain combines TRBV15 with TRBJ1-6; TRBD1 is a possible D gene (5 bases). Germline CDR1 LNHNV, CDR2 YYDKDF (reference sequence). CDR3 length equals 15 residues. V lost 0 bases and J 14 bases, leaving 17 bases between the germline ends. Filled out from reference TRBV15 and TRBJ1-6, the complete variable domain reads DAMVIQNPRYQVTQFGKPVTLSCSQTLNHNVMYWYQQKSSQAPKLLFHYYDKDFNNEADTPDNFQSRRPNTSFCFLDIRSPGLGDTAMYLCATSRDYILRQSLHFGNGTRLTVT.

The rearrangement uses TRBV19 and TRBJ2-7, with 9 bases fitting TRBD2. J gave up 6 bases and V 3 bases, and 9 bases lay outside the gene matches. This CDR3 contains 15 residues. Germline CDR1 is LNHDA and CDR2 is SQIVND (reference sequence). The CDR3 here is CASSIARGRGSEQYF. The CDR3 region has the DNA TGTGCCAGTAGTATTGCCCGCGGGAGGGGAAGCGAGCAGTACTTC.

V and J are TRBV6-5 and TRBJ2-7; D ambiguous. CDR3 size: 13 residues. The germline V and J ends were trimmed by 5 bases and 2 bases, with 10 bases remaining between them. Per the germline V gene, CDR1 is MNHEY and CDR2 is SVGAGI. The CDR3 DNA reads as TGTGCCAGCAGTGGCACTCATACCTACGAGCAGTACTTC. Translating it yields CASSGTHTYEQYF.

This clonotype was counted a few times. The chain recombines TRBV6-2 or TRBV6-3 with TRBJ1-1; a weak D match, TRBD1 (6 bases). CDR1 and CDR2 (germline): MNHEY, SVGEGT. The CDR3 has 13 amino acids. V was shortened by 5 bases and J by 0 bases, with 7 bases between the two germline ends. The CDR3 region is CASSDRMNTEAFF. The CDR3 nucleotides read TGTGCCAGCAGTGACAGGATGAACACTGAAGCTTTCTTT.

CDR3 nucleotides: TGCAGCGTACAGTATTCTGTCTATGGCTACACCTTC. Encoded protein: CSVQYSVYGYTF. The chain has TRBV29-1 and TRBJ1-2; no firm D call. CDR1 is SQVTM, CDR2 ANQGSEA, per germline. The CDR3 loop spans 12 amino acids. Trimming shortened V by 6 bases and J by 4 bases, and 12 bases separated the two germline ends.

The chain couples TRBV20-1 to TRBJ1-4; D unresolved. The V gene's germline CDR1 is DFQATT and CDR2 SNEGSKA (reference sequence). V was shortened by 0 bases and J by 7 bases, with 15 bases between the two germline ends. The CDR3 length is 15 residues. Here the CDR3 DNA reads TGCAGTGCTAGAGAGGCGGAGGGTTGGGGTGAAAAACTGTTTTTT. It is translated as CSAREAEGWGEKLFF.

This clonotype has just one count. The gene calls are TRBV3-1 and TRBJ2-3; D gene ambiguous. V dropped 0 bases and J dropped 2 bases, with 9 bases sitting between them. The CDR3 is 15 residues long. The germline gives CDR1 LGHDT, CDR2 YNNKEL (reference sequence). CDR3 sequence: CASSQDPNPTDTQYF. CDR3 DNA: TGTGCCAGCAGCCAAGACCCTAACCCCACAGATACGCAGTATTTT.

V usage is TRBV19 and J usage is TRBJ2-1; D not resolved. The CDR3 is made up of 14 amino acids. From germline, CDR1 is LNHDA and CDR2 SQIVND (reference sequence). Trimming stripped 2 bases from V and 4 bases from J, with 9 bases between. The CDR3: CASSIRPEYNEQFF. In DNA, the CDR3 is TGTGCCAGTAGTATAAGACCAGAATACAATGAGCAGTTCTTC. The full variable domain, completed using reference TRBV19 and TRBJ2-1, is DGGITQSPKYLFRKEGQNVTLSCEQNLNHDAMYWYRQDPGQGLRLIYYSQIVNDFQKGDIAEGYSVSREKKESFPLTVTSAQKNPTAFYLCASSIRPEYNEQFFGPGTRLTVL.

This clonotype came up once. This chain connects TRBV4-1 to TRBJ1-5; 8 bases match TRBD1. The germline gives CDR1 MGHRA, CDR2 YSYEKL. The CDR3 length is 19 residues. The V and J ends lost 1 base and 2 bases, in that order; junction bases with no gene match: 13. The CDR3 DNA reads TGCGCCAGCAGCCAAGTTTTGTCTGGCAGGGGGCAAGGCAATCAGCCCCAGCATTTT. Translated: CASSQVLSGRGQGNQPQHF.

The chain is built from TRBV20-1 and TRBJ1-6; TRBD1 aligns across 7 bases. There are 14 residues in the CDR3. With 5 bases clipped from V and 8 bases from J, the junction kept 9 bases outside the gene matches. Germline assignment: CDR1 DFQATT and CDR2 SNEGSKA (reference sequence). CDR3 region: CSALDREGDSPLHF. CDR3 nucleotide sequence: TGCAGTGCTCTTGACAGGGAGGGAGATTCACCCCTCCACTTT.

The rearrangement uses TRBV6-2 or TRBV6-3 and TRBJ2-3; D might be TRBD1 or TRBD2, each matching 5 bases. Deletions cut 5 bases from V and 0 bases from J, with 12 bases between. The CDR3 extends over 15 amino acids. The germline CDR1 and CDR2 sequences are MNHEY and SVGEGT. CDR3 loop: CASSQLGVSTDTQYF. The CDR3 DNA follows: TGTGCCAGCAGTCAACTGGGGGTCAGCACAGATACGCAGTATTTT.

For this clonotype: The junction and the germline gene differ at one end; a read error may be behind it. CDR3 loop: CASSQVSPGHPRSF. CDR3 nucleotide sequence: TGTGCCAGCAGCCAAGTTAGCCCTGGACACCCGCGCTCCTTC. This chain joins TRBV3-1 and TRBJ1-2; maybe TRBD1 (5 bases). Germline CDR1 LGHDT, CDR2 YNNKEL (reference sequence). This CDR3 region has 14 residues. Full variable domain (remainder filled in from reference TRBV3-1 and TRBJ1-2): DTAVSQTPKYLVTQMGNDKSIKCEQNLGHDTMYWYKQDSKKFLKIMFSYNNKELIINETVPNRFSPKSPDKAHLNLHINSLELGDSAVYFCASSQVSPGHPRSFGSGTRLTVV.

This chain links TRBV11-3 with TRBJ2-3; D is possibly TRBD2 (5 bases). Germline V gene lookup returns CDR1 SGHNT and CDR2 YENEEA. The CDR3 covers 14 residues. V was shortened by 4 bases and J by 3 bases, with 11 bases between the two germline ends. CDR3 amino acids: CASSSRERTDTQYF. DNA of the CDR3: TGTGCCAGCAGCTCTCGGGAAAGAACAGATACGCAGTATTTT.

The chain carries TRBV12-5 and TRBJ2-1; D remains ambiguous. This CDR3 comprises 12 residues. Germline values: CDR1 LGHNT, CDR2 FRNRAP. V lost 11 bases to trimming and J lost 5 bases, with 13 bases between them. The CDR3 sequence is CAERTEHNEQFF. In DNA form, the CDR3 reads TGTGCTGAGCGAACAGAACACAATGAGCAGTTCTTC.

This rearrangement joins TRBV3-1 to TRBJ1-3; 8 bases fit TRBD1. This CDR3 is built from 15 residues. The germline CDR1 and CDR2 sequences are LGHDT and YNNKEL (reference sequence). V was pared by 5 bases and J by 3 bases, with 6 bases of the junction left unmatched. The CDR3 nucleotides are TGTGCCAGCAGCGTTCAGGGGGCTCTTGGAAACACCATATATTTT. Its translation is CASSVQGALGNTIYF.

The genes are TRBV11-3 and TRBJ1-1; 12 bases line up with TRBD1. CDR1 SGHNT and CDR2 YENEEA come from the germline V gene. Trimming cost V 5 bases and J 3 bases; bases outside gene matches: 10. This CDR3 is 17 amino acids long. CDR3 coding DNA: TGTGCCAGCAGCATCGGGACAGGGGGCGGACAGGACACTGAAGCTTTCTTT. The encoded protein is CASSIGTGGGQDTEAFF.

The chain couples TRBV9 to TRBJ2-7, with 7 bases aligning to TRBD1. Germline V gives CDR1 SGDLS, CDR2 YYNGEE. The CDR3 covers 15 residues. V trimming: 0 bases; J trimming: 4 bases; junction bases outside the gene matches: 7. The CDR3: CASSVAPGGQYEQYF. CDR3 coding DNA: TGTGCCAGCAGCGTAGCCCCTGGGGGACAGTACGAGCAGTACTTC. Together with reference TRBV9 and TRBJ2-7, the CDR3 gives the full variable domain: DSGVTQTPKHLITATGQRVTLRCSPRSGDLSVYWYQQSLDQGLQFLIQYYNGEERAKGNILERFSAQQFPDLHSELNLSSLELGDSALYFCASSVAPGGQYEQYFGPGTRLTVT.

This sequence joins TRBV7-8 and TRBJ2-4; a weak D match, TRBD2 (6 bases). The CDR3 is 17 amino acids. V gave up 2 bases and J gave up 0 bases, with 14 bases separating them. Germline CDR1 and CDR2: SGHVS and FQNEAQ. CDR3 sequence reads: CASSLTLSEGAKNIQYF. CDR3 nucleotides: TGTGCCAGCAGCTTAACCCTCTCGGAGGGAGCCAAAAACATTCAGTACTTC.

CDR3 amino acids: CASSAGPFYGYTF. DNA of the CDR3: TGTGCCAGCTCAGCGGGGCCGTTCTATGGCTACACCTTC. This chain uses TRBV18 with TRBJ1-2, with a weak D call TRBD1 (5 bases). Germline CDR1 KGHSH, CDR2 LQKENI. This CDR3 is 13 amino acids long. Between the trimmed V and J ends, which lost 5 bases and 4 bases, there was a span of 11 bases.

The chain couples TRBV12-3 or TRBV12-4 to TRBJ1-5; unclear D gene. The ends were cut back, 0 bases at V and 0 bases at J, with 9 bases in the middle. The CDR3 runs to 16 residues. CDR3 nucleotides: TGTGCCAGCAGTTTAGCAGGCAGCTATAGCAATCAGCCCCAGCATTTT. This encodes CASSLAGSYSNQPQHF.

The rearrangement links TRBV15 to TRBJ1-4, with a tentative D call TRBD1 (5 bases). The CDR3 sequence is 15 residues long. Trimming left V 6 bases short and J 3 bases short, with 14 bases between. Germline CDR1 LNHNV, CDR2 YYDKDF (reference sequence). CDR3 coding DNA: TGTGCCACCAGGTCAGGGAGGTCGCCTAATGAAAAACTGTTTTTT. It translates to CATRSGRSPNEKLFF. Full variable domain (outside the CDR3, taken from reference TRBV15 and TRBJ1-4): DAMVIQNPRYQVTQFGKPVTLSCSQTLNHNVMYWYQQKSSQAPKLLFHYYDKDFNNEADTPDNFQSRRPNTSFCFLDIRSPGLGDTAMYLCATRSGRSPNEKLFFGSGTQLSVL.

The CDR3 DNA reads as TGTGCCTGGAGTTATGGTCCTGGAGGTGAAAAACTGTTTTTT. Translation: CAWSYGPGGEKLFF. The genes are TRBV30 and TRBJ1-4; D remains unclear. The CDR3 sequence is 14 residues long. Trimming took off 2 bases at V and 7 bases at J, with 14 bases between the two ends. Germline CDR1 reads GTSNPN; CDR2 reads SVGIG (reference sequence).

The chain has TRBV28 and TRBJ2-7; TRBD2 matches at 11 bases. With V trimmed by 6 bases and J by 3 bases, 13 bases remained unmatched. Germline V gene data show CDR1 as MDHEN and CDR2 as SYDVKM. The length of the CDR3 is 17 residues. The DNA of the CDR3 is TGTGCCAGCAGGTCCTCTAGCGGGGGGCGGGGGCTCTACGAGCAGTACTTC. This encodes CASRSSSGGRGLYEQYF.

This clonotype was seen just once. The chain joins TRBV7-2 to TRBJ2-7, with TRBD1 identical over 8 bases. This CDR3 is built from 15 residues. Looked up from germline, CDR1 is SGHTA and CDR2 is FQGNSA. The junction had 7 bases not matched to a gene; V was cut back by 5 bases and J by 1 base. CDR3 amino acids: CASSLYDRGSYEQYF. Here the CDR3 DNA reads TGTGCCAGCAGCCTCTACGACAGGGGTTCCTACGAGCAGTACTTC.

For the CDR3, the DNA is TGTGCCAGCAGTTTTCAAGGGTTGGCGTTGGACGAGCAGTACTTC. Translation: CASSFQGLALDEQYF. This sequence joins TRBV12-3 or TRBV12-4 and TRBJ2-7; no reliable D call. V lost 3 bases and J lost 5, with 17 bases in between. This CDR3 contains 15 residues.